This TCR beta chain was identified during a study of blood T cell repertoires in COVID-19 (dated by TCRdb to the early 2020s). Study-level background: Samples covering the acute and convalescent phases of COVID-19 were provided by collaborators in the United States, Italy and Spain. Nearly every sample came with metadata listing a de-identified subject ID, COVID-19 status, age in years and sex. The prospective study material was composed of cDNA or gDNA derived from T cells, B-cell-depleted T cells, or PBMCs. Samples came from the ongoing ImmuneRACE study (first 160 participants) plus 1,254 subjects from 6 global collaborators. Subjects who had been exposed to COVID-19, were actively infected with it, or had recovered from it provided the deeply sampled blood TCRbeta repertoires that made up the dataset. Where available, HLA class I and class II types were taken from metadata supplied by the sample provider and were not determined by assay-based typing. The repertoires were released in a freely available public database intended as a resource for research on the immune response to SARS-CoV-2. Overall study results and their limits: How much clinical and demographic metadata was included differed by source and by participant, and the metadata was provided uncurated.

Note on this clone: What antigen it recognizes has not been identified. No quality values exist for individual bases; no much larger clone is one base distant. Other nucleotide sequences from this sample produce the same CDR3.

Whole blood was collected in K2EDTA tubes by collaborating institutions according to the institutions' own protocols. For TCRbeta analysis, collaborators shipped samples in one of three forms: frozen whole blood, isolated PBMCs, or DNA extracted from either of those sample types. The CDR3 contains 13 residues, cysteine and phenylalanine counted. Of all the DNA, just the CDR3 is kept, 39 bases in frame from base 1. The germline V end is reduced by 6 bases and the J end by 5 bases; junction bases left unmatched: 2. The CDR1 and CDR2 encoded by the germline V gene (reference sequence) are MNHEY and SMNVEV. TCRbeta CDR3 regions were amplified from genomic DNA by means of the immunoSEQ Assay, a bias-controlled multiplex PCR. The authors' analysis ran thus. The number of nucleated cells in each sample was estimated from the amplification of reference gene primers within the assay. To quantify the absolute abundance of each unique TCRbeta CDR3 rearrangement, sequence reads were collapsed and filtered. For each sample, productive Simpson clonality was calculated as the square root of Simpson's diversity index over productive rearrangements. As stored in TCRdb, this immuneACCESS dataset retains in-frame rearrangements with V and J assigned. A fraction of the clones does not appear; measured against another copy, unresolved V genes explain less than half of the discrepancy, and the remainder lacks a known reason. V, J and clone size are taken as reported in that table, and D and trimming were inferred from the DNA itself. Present in this sample are 310,000 or so clones, roughly 87% of which were seen just once. The ten largest clonotypes hold 1% of the sample.

The receptor was derived from a man aged 50-59 years with active or convalescent COVID-19. The source material was peripheral blood. This sequence uses TRBV27 and TRBJ1-5, with 9 central nucleotides matching TRBD1. The DNA sequence is given as TGTGCCAGCAGACAGGGGGCTTATCAGCCCCAGCATTTT. It codes for CASRQGAYQPQHF.